This T cell receptor (beta chain) was captured by sequencing in a study of T cell responses to AZD1222 COVID-19 vaccine. Sequencing used immunoSEQ multiplex PCR; TCRdb keeps in-frame clones, though not all of them. The data hold fewer than 120,000 clones, with roughly 90% observed a single time. This CDR3 spans 14 amino acids. V dropped 1 base and J dropped 6 bases, with 12 bases sitting between them. CDR1 and CDR2 from the germline V gene are KGHSH and LQKENI. Of note for this clone: Its cognate antigen is unknown.

Study-wide findings and caveats: Researchers report vaccine-associated CD4 TCRs spanning spike, with dominance at 160-218 and 743-854. Of spike-specific TCRs, nearly half reportedly target regions left unmutated in variants.

This specimen was peripheral blood, taken on day 0 of AZD1222 vaccination. This clonotype originated in an adult in good health. The chain joins TRBV18 to TRBJ1-1; D possibly corresponds to TRBD1 (5 bases). The CDR3 DNA reads TGTGCCAGCTCACCACACCCCCGGGGGGCTGAAGCTTTCTTT. Its protein is CASSPHPRGAEAFF.